These T cell receptor beta chains were read from a single sample in a study of cytomegalovirus exposure and HLA in healthy donors. The protocol was immunoSEQ multiplex PCR, while the TCRdb copy is restricted to in-frame clones and leaves out a portion. The sample includes about 120,000 clones, 79% seen only once; the top ten take approximately 4.5%. The sample comprised PBMCs. The receptors come from a man younger than 45 in good health and CMV-seropositive. Each CDR3 is given with its conserved first and last residue. The D gene is left open where the match is weak. The size field is filled for only some rows; it gives once, few, many or a size class.

size	D	V	J	CDR3	DNA
-	-	TRBV15	TRBJ2-1	CATSRDFGEQFF	TGTGCCACCAGCAGAGATTTCGGGGAGCAGTTCTTC
-	-	TRBV2	TRBJ2-4	CASSDTGRTAKNSQYF	TGTGCCAGCAGTGATACGGGGAGGACGGCCAAAAACAGTCAGTACTTC
once	-	TRBV5-1	TRBJ1-4	CASSPVPGHATNEKLFF	TGCGCCAGCAGCCCAGTCCCGGGACATGCAACTAATGAAAAACTGTTTTTT
-	-	TRBV9	TRBJ2-7	CASSVGGAQDEQYF	TGTGCCAGCAGCGTAGGCGGGGCGCAGGACGAGCAGTACTTC
once	TRBD1	TRBV19	TRBJ1-5	CASKDRGHQPQHF	TGTGCCAGTAAGGACAGGGGGCATCAGCCCCAGCATTTT
-	TRBD2	TRBV4-1	TRBJ2-1	CASSPSGRNEQFF	TGCGCCAGCAGCCCTAGCGGGAGGAATGAGCAGTTCTTC
-	TRBD2	TRBV10-1	TRBJ2-2	CASSVGGGTTGELFF	TGCGCCAGCAGTGTAGGCGGGGGGACCACCGGGGAGCTGTTTTTT
-	TRBD1	TRBV4-2	TRBJ1-1	CASSQPQNRGTEAFF	TGTGCCAGCAGCCAACCACAGAACAGGGGCACTGAAGCTTTCTTT
-	TRBD2	TRBV4-2	TRBJ2-2	CASSQALLAANTGELFF	TGTGCCAGCAGCCAGGCCCTACTAGCGGCGAACACCGGGGAGCTGTTTTTT
few	TRBD1	TRBV7-3	TRBJ2-3	CASAGTGADTQYF	TGTGCCAGCGCCGGGACAGGGGCAGATACGCAGTATTTT
-	-	TRBV28	TRBJ2-1	CASSILTRDYNEQFF	TGTGCCAGCAGCATCCTGACGCGGGACTACAATGAGCAGTTCTTC
-	-	TRBV2	TRBJ2-7	CASSEDPGLLREQYF	TGTGCCAGCAGCGAAGACCCCGGACTCTTGAGGGAGCAGTACTTC
-	TRBD1	TRBV9	TRBJ2-3	CASSVVPGGGGDTQYF	TGTGCCAGCAGCGTAGTGCCAGGGGGCGGTGGAGATACGCAGTATTTT
-	TRBD2	TRBV27	TRBJ2-7	CASSWASGLNEQYF	TGTGCCAGCAGTTGGGCTAGCGGGCTTAATGAGCAGTACTTC
few	-	TRBV2	TRBJ1-2	CASSESPSGGYTF	TGTGCCAGCAGTGAATCACCGTCCGGGGGCTACACCTTC
-	TRBD1	TRBV7-9	TRBJ2-7	CASSSHGQGSYEQYF	TGTGCCAGCAGCTCGCACGGACAGGGATCCTACGAGCAGTACTTC
-	-	TRBV4-1	TRBJ1-3	CASSQDPGVRGNTIYF	TGCGCCAGCAGCCAAGATCCCGGGGTGAGGGGAAACACCATATATTTT
-	-	TRBV15	TRBJ1-1	CATSRDIANTEAFF	TGTGCCACCAGCAGAGATATAGCGAACACTGAAGCTTTCTTT
-	-	TRBV19	TRBJ1-5	CASSIQQVSQPQHF	TGTGCCAGTAGTATTCAACAGGTTAGTCAGCCCCAGCATTTT
few	TRBD1	TRBV27	TRBJ2-7	CASSFTGGSYEQYF	TGTGCCAGCAGTTTTACAGGGGGTTCCTACGAGCAGTACTTC
-	TRBD2	TRBV5-4	TRBJ2-5	CASSLVGDYSRTQYF	TGTGCCAGCAGCTTGGTTGGGGACTATAGTCGGACCCAGTACTTC
-	-	TRBV5-6	TRBJ2-5	CASSNLGAGETQYF	TGTGCCAGCAGCAACCTGGGGGCCGGAGAGACCCAGTACTTC
-	TRBD1	TRBV18	TRBJ1-1	CASSLDRDADEAFF	TGTGCCAGCTCATTGGACAGGGATGCGGATGAAGCTTTCTTT
-	-	TRBV11-2	TRBJ1-2	CASRLEQVINYGYTF	TGTGCCAGCAGATTAGAACAGGTCATTAACTATGGCTACACCTTC
-	-	TRBV7-9	TRBJ1-2	CASSSFGSNYGYTF	TGTGCCAGCAGCTCCTTCGGTTCTAACTATGGCTACACCTTC
-	TRBD1	TRBV27	TRBJ2-2	CASSGAGTANTGELFF	TGTGCCAGTTCAGGCGCCGGGACAGCGAACACCGGGGAGCTGTTTTTT
-	-	TRBV11-3	TRBJ2-3	CASSLTDTQYF	TGTGCCAGCAGCCTAACAGATACGCAGTATTTT
-	-	TRBV30	TRBJ1-6	CAWSPAFSPLHF	TGTGCCTGGAGTCCAGCGTTTTCACCCCTCCACTTT
-	TRBD1	TRBV4-3	TRBJ2-5	CASSQGYRGQETQYF	TGCGCCAGCAGCCAAGGGTACAGGGGACAAGAGACCCAGTACTTC
once	TRBD1	TRBV4-3	TRBJ1-1	CASSQGRGPLGNTEAFF	TGCGCCAGCAGCCAAGGAAGGGGGCCCCTGGGGAACACTGAAGCTTTCTTT
few	-	TRBV11-3	TRBJ2-7	CASSSQTRGEQYF	TGTGCCAGCAGCTCTCAGACCCGGGGAGAGCAGTACTTC
-	-	TRBV28	TRBJ2-2	CASTTAGSNGELFF	TGTGCCAGCACCACAGCCGGGAGTAACGGGGAGCTGTTTTTT
medium-sized	-	TRBV7-9	TRBJ1-2	CASSPSWGVNYGYTF	TGTGCCAGCAGCCCTTCATGGGGGGTTAACTATGGCTACACCTTC
-	TRBD2	TRBV4-3	TRBJ2-1	CASSPRLAAGNEQFF	TGCGCCAGCAGCCCGAGACTAGCGGCGGGGAATGAGCAGTTCTTC
-	TRBD2	TRBV4-3	TRBJ2-6	CASSQDPGGAESGANGLTF	TGCGCCAGCAGCCAAGATCCCGGGGGGGCTGAGTCTGGGGCCAACGGCCTGACTTTC
-	TRBD2	TRBV11-3	TRBJ2-3	CASSPGTSGARDTQYF	TGTGCCAGCAGTCCGGGGACTAGCGGGGCCAGGGATACGCAGTATTTT
-	-	TRBV6-5	TRBJ1-3	CASSSRGFPSGNTIYF	TGTGCCAGCAGTTCACGGGGGTTCCCCTCTGGAAACACCATATATTTT
-	-	TRBV7-8	TRBJ2-7	CASSAVARSSYEQYF	TGTGCCAGCAGCGCGGTAGCGAGGAGCTCCTACGAGCAGTACTTC
few	-	TRBV12-5	TRBJ1-3	CASVAGALSGNTIYF	TGTGCTAGTGTAGCAGGGGCCCTCTCTGGAAACACCATATATTTT
-	TRBD1	TRBV4-3	TRBJ1-6	CASSQVGQALYNSPLHF	TGCGCCAGCAGCCAAGTGGGACAGGCGCTCTATAATTCACCCCTCCACTTT
-	TRBD2	TRBV4-3	TRBJ2-1	CASSQETTSGIGKQFF	TGCGCCAGCAGCCAAGAAACGACTAGCGGGATAGGGAAGCAGTTCTTC
few	-	TRBV27	TRBJ2-6	CASSLQTGANGLTF	TGTGCCAGCAGTCTACAAACTGGGGCCAACGGCCTGACTTTC
-	TRBD1	TRBV15	TRBJ1-1	CATSSGQGWTEAFF	TGTGCCACCAGCAGCGGACAGGGTTGGACTGAAGCTTTCTTT
-	-	TRBV9	TRBJ1-5	CASSQSSFNQPQHF	TGTGCCAGCAGCCAGTCCAGTTTCAATCAGCCCCAGCATTTT
-	TRBD1	TRBV30	TRBJ1-2	CAWSQTGEDGYTF	TGTGCCTGGAGTCAAACAGGGGAGGATGGCTACACCTTC
-	-	TRBV19	TRBJ2-3	CASSTPGGSTDTQYF	TGTGCCAGTAGTACGCCTGGCGGGAGCACAGATACGCAGTATTTT
-	TRBD1	TRBV15	TRBJ1-5	CATSRTGSQPQHF	TGTGCCACCAGCAGGACAGGGAGTCAGCCCCAGCATTTT
-	TRBD1	TRBV4-3	TRBJ1-2	CASSLGTEIYGYTF	TGCGCCAGCAGCCTGGGGACAGAGATCTATGGCTACACCTTC
-	TRBD1	TRBV10-3	TRBJ1-3	CAISAGTGESGNTIYF	TGTGCCATCAGTGCCGGGACAGGGGAGTCTGGAAACACCATATATTTT
once	TRBD2	TRBV18	TRBJ2-1	CASSRGLAGGSSSYNEQFF	TGTGCCAGCTCACGGGGACTAGCGGGAGGTTCAAGCTCCTACAATGAGCAGTTCTTC
few	-	TRBV6-4	TRBJ2-1	CASSDKQAGEVNEQFF	TGTGCCAGCAGTGACAAGCAAGCGGGTGAAGTCAATGAGCAGTTCTTC
-	-	TRBV7-9	TRBJ1-4	CSSSLDGGGNEKLFF	TGTTCCAGCAGCTTAGACGGGGGAGGTAATGAAAAACTGTTTTTT
-	TRBD1	TRBV14	TRBJ2-3	CASSPLGTVDTQYF	TGTGCCAGCAGCCCCCTAGGGACAGTCGATACGCAGTATTTT